The source of this TCR beta chain is a study of CD8+ T cells in alopecia areata. As to treatment: oral pan-JAK inhibitor, 5-10 mg twice daily. Researchers took lesional scalp punch biopsies and peripheral blood from people who were alopecia areata patients. Cell sorting was applied to PBMCs, and CD4+ and CD8+ T cells were collected. Turning to this clone: Its cognate antigen is unknown.

V was pared by 4 bases and J by 3 bases, with 7 bases between. CDR1 is SNHLY, CDR2 FYNNEI, per germline. The CDR3 is 13 residues long. Study results and caveats: Lesional scalp, notably in alopecia totalis/universalis, had clonality above that of normal scalp.

The authors extracted RNA and reverse transcribed it into cDNA as the sequencing template. Measured with immunoSEQ multiplex PCR; TCRdb has only the in-frame clones, and not every one. This table holds about 190,000 clones, under 80% found once. The source was CD4+ T cells sorted from blood, collected around week 49, from a patient treated with tofacitinib. The chain links TRBV2 to TRBJ1-5; D is uncertain. This TCR derives from a human donor with alopecia areata. CDR3 DNA sequence: TGTGCCAGCAGTGGGAACTACAATCAGCCCCAGCATTTT. Protein sequence: CASSGNYNQPQHF.